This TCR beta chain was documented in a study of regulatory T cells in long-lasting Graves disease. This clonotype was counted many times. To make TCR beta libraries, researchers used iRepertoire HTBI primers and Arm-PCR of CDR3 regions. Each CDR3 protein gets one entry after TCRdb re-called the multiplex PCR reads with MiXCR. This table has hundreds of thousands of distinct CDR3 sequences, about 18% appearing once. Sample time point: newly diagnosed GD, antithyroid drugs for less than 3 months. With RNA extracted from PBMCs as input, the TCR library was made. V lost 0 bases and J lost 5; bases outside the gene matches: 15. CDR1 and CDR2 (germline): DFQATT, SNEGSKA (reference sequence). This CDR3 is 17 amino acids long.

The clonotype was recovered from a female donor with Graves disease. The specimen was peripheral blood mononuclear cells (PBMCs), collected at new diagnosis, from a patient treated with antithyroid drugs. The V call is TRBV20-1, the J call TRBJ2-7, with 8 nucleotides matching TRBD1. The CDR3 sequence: CSARDLTGGIFVHEQYF. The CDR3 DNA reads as TGCAGTGCTAGAGACCTAACAGGGGGGATATTTGTCCACGAGCAGTACTTC.